A single T cell receptor beta chain is shown here with its context. The sample comes from a study of blood T cell repertoires in COVID-19. Study summary: T cells, B-cell-depleted T cells, or PBMCs supplied cDNA or gDNA.

Profiling relied on immunoSEQ multiplex PCR, and the TCRdb table lists in-frame clones only, not all of them. The sample shows over 150,000 clones, 83% of them seen only once. After removal of 3 bases from V and 4 bases from J, the junction contained 8 bases not matched to a gene. The V gene's germline CDR1 is MGHDK and CDR2 SYGVNS. The CDR3 has 17 residues. This TCR was sampled from a woman in her sixties with COVID-19, enrolled during active disease. The chain links TRBV25-1 to TRBJ2-1; TRBD2 aligns across 11 bases. Sequenced sample: peripheral blood. The CDR3 bases are TGTGCCAGCAGTGACCCTCCTACTAGCGGGGGTTACAATGAGCAGTTCTTC. It encodes CASSDPPTSGGYNEQFF.